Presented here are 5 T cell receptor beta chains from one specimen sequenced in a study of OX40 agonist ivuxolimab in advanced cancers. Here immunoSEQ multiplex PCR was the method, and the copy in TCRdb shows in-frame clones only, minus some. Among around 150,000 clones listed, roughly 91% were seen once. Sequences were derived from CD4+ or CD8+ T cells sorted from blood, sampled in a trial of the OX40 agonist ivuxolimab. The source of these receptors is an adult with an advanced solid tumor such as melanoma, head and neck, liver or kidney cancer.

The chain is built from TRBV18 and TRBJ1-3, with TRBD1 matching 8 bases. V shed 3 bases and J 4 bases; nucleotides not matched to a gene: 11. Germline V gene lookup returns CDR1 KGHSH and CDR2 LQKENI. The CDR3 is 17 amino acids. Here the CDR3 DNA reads TGTGCCAGCTCACCGGGACAGGTGGGATCTCTAGGAAACACCATATATTTT. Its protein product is CASSPGQVGSLGNTIYF.

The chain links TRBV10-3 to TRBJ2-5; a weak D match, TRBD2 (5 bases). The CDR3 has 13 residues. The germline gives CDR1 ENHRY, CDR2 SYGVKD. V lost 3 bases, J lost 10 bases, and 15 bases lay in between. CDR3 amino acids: CAISDRWERNQYF. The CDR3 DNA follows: TGTGCCATCAGTGACCGTTGGGAGAGGAACCAGTACTTC.

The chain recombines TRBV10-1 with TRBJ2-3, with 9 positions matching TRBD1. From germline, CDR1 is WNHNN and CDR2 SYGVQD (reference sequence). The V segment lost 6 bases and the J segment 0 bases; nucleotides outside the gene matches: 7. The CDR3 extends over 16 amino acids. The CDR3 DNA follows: TGCGCCAGCAGCCGGGGGGACAGGGCTAGCACAGATACGCAGTATTTT. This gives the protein CASSRGDRASTDTQYF.

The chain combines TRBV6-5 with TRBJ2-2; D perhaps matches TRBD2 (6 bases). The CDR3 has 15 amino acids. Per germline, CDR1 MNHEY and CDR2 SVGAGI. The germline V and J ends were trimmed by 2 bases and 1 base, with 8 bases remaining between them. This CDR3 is CASSYRGVNTGELFF. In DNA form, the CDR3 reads TGTGCCAGCAGTTACCGCGGGGTGAACACCGGGGAGCTGTTTTTT.

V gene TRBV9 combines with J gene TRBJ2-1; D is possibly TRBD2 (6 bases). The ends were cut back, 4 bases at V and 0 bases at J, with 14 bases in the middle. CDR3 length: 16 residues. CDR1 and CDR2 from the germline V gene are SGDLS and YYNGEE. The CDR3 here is CASSPMGGASYNEQFF. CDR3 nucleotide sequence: TGTGCCAGCAGCCCTATGGGCGGGGCCTCCTACAATGAGCAGTTCTTC.